What follows describes a single TCR beta chain. MiXCR was run by TCRdb on the RACE reads, yielding one entry per CDR3 protein. The table shows approximately 52,000 distinct CDR3 sequences, with 9.6% occurring only once. The CDR3 extends over 13 amino acids. Trimming removed 6 bases at V and 5 bases at J, with 13 bases between. Germline V gene sequence: CDR1 LGHNT, CDR2 FRNRAP. These data come from a study of human T cells and chemical hapten exposure. Specified time point: pre-sensitization, week 0. Indicated treatment: therapeutic diphenylcyclopropenone sensitization with weekly scalp DPC. The starting material, unfractionated whole blood, was used for total RNA extraction.

This chain joins TRBV12-5 and TRBJ1-1, with D unresolved. Sequencing used whole blood, obtained in connection with sensitization to the hapten diphenylcyclopropenone (DPC). This sequence originates from a woman aged 30 to 39 with alopecia areata. Some clones in this sample may be carry-over from other donors' samples. The CDR3 here is CASGWGTGTEAFF. Written as DNA, the CDR3 is TGTGCTAGTGGCTGGGGTACTGGGACTGAAGCTTTCTTT.